These 3 T cell receptor beta chains came from one sample sequenced in a study of type 1 regulatory T cells (dated by TCRdb to the early 2020s). Sequencing was performed on an Illumina MiSeq. TCRdb reanalyzed the raw reads on its own, using fastp at Q25 for trimming and MiXCR for clone calling, and kept in-frame beta chains. Each entry is one CDR3 protein sequence, shown with its most common DNA and genes. This sample holds 60,000 to 70,000 distinct CDR3 sequences; more than 45% were observed only once. Around 2.1% of the sample is held by the ten biggest clonotypes. Their specific antigens are unknown. Sequencing was carried out using cultured non-Tr1 T cells, either the whole culture or a sorted T cell fraction (not recorded which). The sample's cell subset or site, from its label and the paper: non-Tr1 population from the T-allo10 product. All receptors derive from a human donor in good health.

V gene TRBV18 combines with J gene TRBJ2-3; no reliable D call. The germline V gene encodes CDR1 KGHSH and CDR2 LQKENI. This CDR3 comprises 17 residues. Trimming shortened V by 3 bases and J by 4 bases, and 20 bases separated the two germline ends. CDR3 loop: CASSPPVMPPTADTQYF. The CDR3 DNA reads TGTGCCAGCTCACCCCCGGTCATGCCCCCCACTGCAGATACGCAGTATTTT.

This clonotype was recorded a few times. The CDR3 loop is CASSLQGNTIYF. CDR3 in DNA: TGTGCCAGCAGTTTACAGGGAAACACCATATATTTT. The chain couples TRBV28 to TRBJ1-3; D gene unclear. Germline CDR1 MDHEN, CDR2 SYDVKM. V lost 2 bases to trimming and J lost 4 bases, with 3 bases between them. The CDR3 is made up of 12 amino acids.

This clonotype occurred a few times. This chain joins TRBV7-9 and TRBJ1-6; tentative D call: TRBD1 (5 bases). The CDR3 is made up of 12 amino acids. V shed 6 bases and J shed 5 bases, with 5 bases lying between them. Germline loops: CDR1 SEHNR, CDR2 FQNEAQ (reference sequence). In nucleotides, the CDR3 is TGTGCCAGCAGACAGGATAATTCACCCCTCCACTTT. Translating it yields CASRQDNSPLHF.